The 24 T cell receptor beta chains below all came from one sample that was sequenced in a study of shared clonotypes between healthy human individuals. Assay used: immunoSEQ multiplex PCR; TCRdb lists only in-frame clones, some missing. The sample lists about 680,000 clones, approximately 90% occurring once. It was CD45RO-negative cells, positively selected for CCR7, that made up naive CD8 cells, with terminally differentiated effector memory CD45RA+ cells excluded. Sequences were obtained from naive CD8+ T cells sorted from blood. These receptors originate from a man younger than 45 in good health.

A note on this clone: One junction end does not reproduce the germline sequence, and a read error may be involved. The chain combines TRBV6-6 with TRBJ2-5, with a tentative D call TRBD2 (6 bases). The CDR3 length is 15 residues. Germline CDR1 reads MNHNY; CDR2 reads SVGAGI (reference sequence). As DNA, the CDR3 is TGTGCCATCAGTGAGATTGGGGGGACCCAAGAGACCCAGTACTTC. Encoded protein: CAISEIGGTQETQYF.

The chain couples TRBV9 to TRBJ1-5; 7 positions match TRBD1. V lost 4 bases and J lost 5; bases outside the gene matches: 3. CDR3 length: 13 residues. Germline V CDR1 and CDR2: SGDLS, YYNGEE. DNA for the CDR3: TGTGCCAGCAGCCTAACAGGGGATCAGCCCCAGCATTTT. It specifies CASSLTGDQPQHF.

The rearrangement joins TRBV15 to TRBJ2-3, with 9 bases matching TRBD2. V dropped 3 bases and J dropped 0; count of bases not matched to a gene: 4. CDR3 length equals 16 residues. Germline loops: CDR1 LNHNV, CDR2 YYDKDF (reference sequence). This CDR3 reads CATSSRLAGSTDTQYF. The CDR3 nucleotides are TGTGCCACCAGCAGTCGTCTAGCGGGGAGCACAGATACGCAGTATTTT.

Remarks on this clone: Other DNA sequences in this specimen translate into the identical CDR3. The chain carries TRBV14 and TRBJ2-3; D perhaps matches TRBD1 (6 bases). V dropped 2 bases and J dropped 2 bases, with 14 bases sitting between them. Per germline, CDR1 SGHDN and CDR2 FVKESK. The CDR3 runs to 16 residues. The CDR3 DNA reads as TGTGCCAGCAGCCAAAGACAGGTCCCGCTCACAGATACGCAGTATTTT. Protein: CASSQRQVPLTDTQYF. Supplemented by reference TRBV14 and TRBJ2-3, the full variable domain reads EAGVTQFPSHSVIEKGQTVTLRCDPISGHDNLYWYRRVMGKEIKFLLHFVKESKQDESGMPNNRFLAERTGGTYSTLKVQPAELEDSGVYFCASSQRQVPLTDTQYFGPGTRLTVL.

This chain uses TRBV5-4 with TRBJ2-3, with D unresolved. CDR3 size: 13 residues. Germline V gene sequence: CDR1 SGHNT, CDR2 YYREEE (reference sequence). Trimming shortened V by 2 bases and J by 0 bases, and 4 bases separated the two germline ends. The CDR3 nucleotides are TGTGCCAGCAGCTTAAGGAGCACAGATACGCAGTATTTT. This encodes CASSLRSTDTQYF.

This chain connects TRBV5-4 to TRBJ1-4; 10 nucleotides match TRBD1. The germline V gene has CDR1 SGHNT and CDR2 YYREEE (reference sequence). Losses at the gene ends were 1 base for V and 8 bases for J; bases not matched to a gene: 8. This CDR3 has 16 amino acids. The CDR3 DNA is TGTGCCAGCAGCTTGCGGGCGGGGACAGGGGACGAAAAACTGTTTTTT. The encoded protein is CASSLRAGTGDEKLFF.

The chain combines TRBV4-1 with TRBJ2-7, with unresolved D. The CDR3 is 15 amino acids. Germline loops: CDR1 MGHRA, CDR2 YSYEKL. V was trimmed by 4 bases and J by 3 bases, leaving 16 bases between them. The CDR3 spells CASSPFVGRNYEQYF. The CDR3 DNA is TGCGCCAGCAGCCCCTTCGTCGGACGAAACTACGAGCAGTACTTC.

The genes are TRBV11-2 and TRBJ2-1, with TRBD1 matching 8 bases. This CDR3 region has 15 residues. The V gene's germline CDR1 is SGHAT and CDR2 FQNNGV. V lost 5 bases, J lost 10 bases, and 13 bases stayed unmatched. The CDR3 DNA is TGTGCCAGCAGCCAAGGACAGGGAGGCCCCTTGGAGCAGTTCTTC. This encodes CASSQGQGGPLEQFF.

The chain couples TRBV27 to TRBJ2-2, with TRBD2 matching 9 bases. V was pared by 6 bases and J by 0 bases, with 11 bases of the junction left unmatched. The length of the CDR3 is 18 residues. Germline loops: CDR1 MNHEY, CDR2 SMNVEV (reference sequence). CDR3 loop: CASRALAGAYANTGELFF. CDR3 DNA sequence: TGTGCCAGCAGGGCTTTAGCGGGAGCCTACGCGAACACCGGGGAGCTGTTTTTT.

The V and J genes are TRBV10-2 and TRBJ2-1, with 7 bases lining up with TRBD2. Unmatched junction bases numbered 11, after V lost 7 bases and J lost 8 bases. The CDR3 runs 14 residues. The germline gives CDR1 WSHSY, CDR2 SAAADI. The CDR3 nucleotides are TGCGCCAGCACCCCCGGACTAGTCGTGGATGAGCAGTTCTTC. It yields the protein CASTPGLVVDEQFF.

This clone appeared once. The chain uses TRBV28 and TRBJ2-7; D is unresolved. From germline, CDR1 is MDHEN and CDR2 SYDVKM. V gave up 1 base and J gave up 3 bases, with 16 bases separating them. The CDR3 extends over 16 amino acids. For the CDR3, the DNA is TGTGCCAGCAGTTTATCCCCCCCAGGCCTCCACTACGAGCAGTACTTC. It encodes CASSLSPPGLHYEQYF.

This rearrangement joins TRBV15 to TRBJ1-1; D gene ambiguous. The CDR3 length is 13 residues. The ends were cut back, 0 bases at V and 1 base at J, with 3 bases in the middle. Germline V gene data show CDR1 as LNHNV and CDR2 as YYDKDF (reference sequence). DNA for the CDR3: TGTGCCACCAGCAGAGATGGGAACACTGAAGCTTTCTTT. It translates to CATSRDGNTEAFF. Full variable domain (remainder filled in from reference TRBV15 and TRBJ1-1): DAMVIQNPRYQVTQFGKPVTLSCSQTLNHNVMYWYQQKSSQAPKLLFHYYDKDFNNEADTPDNFQSRRPNTSFCFLDIRSPGLGDTAMYLCATSRDGNTEAFFGQGTRLTVV.

V gene TRBV11-2 combines with J gene TRBJ2-1; D call uncertain. The CDR3 totals 13 residues. CDR1 is SGHAT and CDR2 is FQNNGV in the germline V gene. V was trimmed by 0 bases and J by 16 bases, leaving 16 bases between them. CDR3 sequence reads: CASSLEPPLYLFF. DNA of the CDR3: TGTGCCAGCAGCTTAGAGCCCCCCTTATACCTCTTCTTC.

The V and J genes are TRBV18 and TRBJ1-3; no definite D call. The CDR3 extends over 17 amino acids. Trimming cost V 4 bases and J 0 bases, with 16 bases left between them. Germline V gives CDR1 KGHSH, CDR2 LQKENI. The DNA for the CDR3 is TGTGCCAGCTCACGGGTTGGGCGACCGAGCTCTGGAAACACCATATATTTT. It is translated as CASSRVGRPSSGNTIYF.

The chain combines TRBV11-2 with TRBJ2-1; 13 nucleotides align to TRBD2. CDR1 and CDR2 from the germline V gene are SGHAT and FQNNGV. The CDR3 length is 17 residues. V dropped 4 bases and J dropped 9; count of bases not matched to a gene: 12. The CDR3 here is CASSYPPGLAGFSEQFF. The CDR3 bases are TGTGCCAGCAGCTACCCCCCGGGACTAGCGGGATTTTCTGAGCAGTTCTTC.

The CDR3 reads CASSPEGMSSGNTIYF. In nucleotides, the CDR3 is TGTGCCAGCAGCCCCGAAGGGATGAGCTCTGGAAACACCATATATTTT. The chain has TRBV7-2 and TRBJ1-3, with D uncertain. This CDR3 is 16 amino acids long. Trimming removed 5 bases at V and 0 bases at J, with 14 bases between. Germline V gives CDR1 SGHTA, CDR2 FQGNSA.

The chain joins TRBV7-9 to TRBJ2-1, with 9 nucleotides matching TRBD1. This CDR3 region has 15 residues. Per the germline V gene, CDR1 is SEHNR and CDR2 is FQNEAQ (reference sequence). V gave up 5 bases and J gave up 5 bases; unmatched junction bases: 7. The DNA of the CDR3 is TGTGCCAGCAGCCCCCGAGACAGGGGGGACAATGAGCAGTTCTTC. Translating gives CASSPRDRGDNEQFF.

This chain uses TRBV4-1 with TRBJ2-7, with TRBD1 matching over 7 bases. CDR1 is MGHRA, CDR2 YSYEKL, per germline. V shed 2 bases, J shed 0 bases, and the junction held 4 bases outside the gene matches. The CDR3 loop spans 15 amino acids. This CDR3 is CASSQSDRASYEQYF. In DNA form, the CDR3 reads TGCGCCAGCAGCCAATCCGACAGGGCCTCCTACGAGCAGTACTTC.

This clone is a singleton in its sample. The rearrangement joins TRBV11-2 to TRBJ1-1; 12 bases fit TRBD1. This CDR3 has 16 amino acids. The V segment lost 5 bases and the J segment 5 bases; nucleotides outside the gene matches: 9. Germline lookup yields CDR1 SGHAT and CDR2 FQNNGV. The CDR3 here is CASSDRDRGPGTEAFF. In DNA, the CDR3 is TGTGCCAGCAGCGACCGGGACAGGGGGCCGGGGACTGAAGCTTTCTTT.

V gene TRBV7-8 combines with J gene TRBJ2-3; weak D call: TRBD1 (5 bases). CDR3 length: 14 residues. The germline V and J ends were trimmed by 5 bases and 2 bases, with 11 bases remaining between them. The germline CDR1 and CDR2 sequences are SGHVS and FQNEAQ. The DNA for the CDR3 is TGTGCCAGCAGCCCCGTGGGGCCCACAGATACGCAGTATTTT. As protein: CASSPVGPTDTQYF.

To note about this clone: The junction departs from the called germline gene at one end, perhaps through a read error. The chain carries TRBV7-9 and TRBJ1-2; possibly TRBD1 for D (6 bases). The CDR3 loop spans 14 amino acids. Germline loops: CDR1 SEHNR, CDR2 FQNEAQ (reference sequence). The CDR3 DNA is TGTGCCAGCAGCCTAGCTGACAGGTCCTATGGCTACACCTTC. This encodes CASSLADRSYGYTF.

The rearrangement joins TRBV25-1 to TRBJ2-3; D is ambiguous. The CDR3 contains 16 residues. From germline, CDR1 is MGHDK and CDR2 SYGVNS. The germline V and J ends were trimmed by 2 bases and 0 bases, with 12 bases remaining between them. CDR3 DNA: TGTGCCAGCAGTGAAAACCCAGATATGAGCACAGATACGCAGTATTTT. Translation gives CASSENPDMSTDTQYF.

This rearrangement joins TRBV7-6 to TRBJ2-5; TRBD2 matches at 13 bases. The V gene's germline CDR1 is SGHVS and CDR2 FNYEAQ. V gave up 3 bases and J gave up 4 bases; unmatched junction bases: 8. The CDR3 totals 17 residues. For the CDR3, the DNA is TGTGCCAGCAGCTTTTTTCCGGGACTAGCGGGAACAGAGACCCAGTACTTC. This translates into CASSFFPGLAGTETQYF.

The chain has TRBV19 and TRBJ2-5; a weak D match, TRBD2 (5 bases). Germline V lookup: CDR1 LNHDA, CDR2 SQIVND (reference sequence). Trimming left V 4 bases short and J 5 bases short, with 8 bases between. CDR3 length equals 12 residues. The CDR3 bases are TGTGCCAGTAGTACGGGAATTGAGACCCAGTACTTC. This codes for CASSTGIETQYF.